The 14 T cell receptor beta chains reported below all come from one sample, sequenced in a study of cytomegalovirus exposure and HLA in healthy donors. The PCR was carried out with 60 Vbeta primers and 13 Jbeta primers. The repertoire was sequenced with immunoSEQ multiplex PCR; TCRdb's copy has only in-frame clones and lacks some. The table has about 170,000 clones, around 86% seen once. The source material was PBMCs. The receptors here all came from a male donor in good health and CMV-seronegative.

V and J are TRBV6-5 and TRBJ2-1; TRBD2 matches 7 bases. The CDR3 sequence is 14 residues long. Germline trimming cut 2 bases from V and 16 bases from J; bases unmatched to any gene: 14. Germline V gene sequence: CDR1 MNHEY, CDR2 SVGAGI. Here the CDR3 reads CASSYAKSGAGYFF. The CDR3 region has the DNA TGTGCCAGCAGTTACGCTAAGAGCGGGGCCGGGTATTTCTTC.

The chain couples TRBV5-4 to TRBJ1-2; TRBD1 matches 9 bases. The CDR3 runs 13 residues. V trimming: 5 bases; J trimming: 7 bases; junction bases outside the gene matches: 6. Germline values: CDR1 SGHNT, CDR2 YYREEE (reference sequence). CDR3 sequence reads: CASREQGASGYTF. In DNA form, the CDR3 reads TGTGCCAGCAGAGAACAGGGGGCGTCTGGCTACACCTTC. The complete variable domain, with remaining parts taken from reference TRBV5-4 and TRBJ1-2, reads ETGVTQSPTHLIKTRGQQVTLRCSSQSGHNTVSWYQQALGQGPQFIFQYYREEENGRGNFPPRFSGLQFPNYSSELNVNALELDDSALYLCASREQGASGYTFGSGTRLTVV.

The V call is TRBV27, the J call TRBJ2-7, with D maybe TRBD1 (6 bases). The ends were cut back, 8 bases at V and 0 bases at J, with 8 bases in the middle. Germline V gives CDR1 MNHEY, CDR2 SMNVEV (reference sequence). This CDR3 is 12 amino acids long. For the CDR3, the DNA is TGTGCCAGCTCGGACAGCTCCTACGAGCAGTACTTC. Its protein product is CASSDSSYEQYF.

This clone was observed a single time. This sequence joins TRBV5-4 and TRBJ2-1; 11 positions agree with TRBD1. Germline V gene lookup returns CDR1 SGHNT and CDR2 YYREEE (reference sequence). This CDR3 contains 16 residues. J lost 4 bases, V lost 3 bases, and 6 bases had no gene match. The CDR3: CASSSGQGARYNEQFF. CDR3 nucleotides: TGTGCCAGCAGCTCCGGACAGGGGGCCCGTTACAATGAGCAGTTCTTC.

The V and J genes are TRBV5-1 and TRBJ2-1; 7 bases are a match to TRBD1. This CDR3 is 14 amino acids long. The germline V gene encodes CDR1 SGHRS and CDR2 YFSETQ. V lost 0 bases to trimming and J lost 14 bases; unmatched junction nucleotides: 11. CDR3 loop: CASSLALGQERKFF. The CDR3 DNA reads as TGCGCCAGCAGCTTGGCCCTTGGACAGGAGAGGAAGTTCTTC.

The chain recombines TRBV5-6 with TRBJ2-5; 10 positions agree with TRBD1. Germline V gene data show CDR1 as SGHDT and CDR2 as YYEEEE. The length of the CDR3 is 17 residues. V gave up 4 bases and J gave up 5 bases; unmatched junction bases: 14. The CDR3 sequence: CASSQTITGTGDETQYF. The CDR3 DNA is TGTGCCAGCAGCCAAACCATTACCGGGACAGGGGATGAGACCCAGTACTTC. The full variable domain, completed using reference TRBV5-6 and TRBJ2-5, is DAGVTQSPTHLIKTRGQQVTLRCSPKSGHDTVSWYQQALGQGPQFIFQYYEEEERQRGNFPDRFSGHQFPNYSSELNVNALLLGDSALYLCASSQTITGTGDETQYFGPGTRLLVL.

The chain carries TRBV10-2 and TRBJ2-5; 8 nucleotides match TRBD1. The CDR3 runs to 15 residues. V dropped 6 bases and J dropped 2; count of bases not matched to a gene: 8. From germline, CDR1 is WSHSY and CDR2 SAAADI. CDR3 in amino acids: CASSDMDRAQETQYF. CDR3 coding DNA: TGCGCCAGCAGCGACATGGACAGGGCGCAAGAGACCCAGTACTTC.

The gene calls are TRBV7-2 and TRBJ2-7, with TRBD1 identical over 10 bases. Trimming removed 1 base from V and 9 bases from J; junction bases left unmatched: 9. The CDR3 is made up of 15 amino acids. In germline, CDR1 is SGHTA, CDR2 FQGNSA. CDR3 coding DNA: TGTGCCAGCAGCTTAGTTGAGGGACAGGGGAGAGTGCAGTACTTC. Protein product: CASSLVEGQGRVQYF.

V gene TRBV5-1 combines with J gene TRBJ1-1; 10 bases are a match to TRBD1. Germline-derived CDR1 and CDR2 are SGHRS and YFSETQ. V trimming: 0 bases; J trimming: 10 bases; junction bases outside the gene matches: 12. The CDR3 extends over 16 amino acids. The CDR3: CASSLDPTGGGLGAFF. CDR3 DNA sequence: TGCGCCAGCAGCTTGGACCCGACAGGGGGCGGGCTAGGAGCTTTCTTT.

For this clone: The sample contains more than one DNA sequence encoding this CDR3. This sequence joins TRBV2 and TRBJ1-5; 7 bases map to TRBD1. V was clipped by 8 bases and J by 0 bases; unmatched bases: 1. The V gene's germline CDR1 is SNHLY and CDR2 FYNNEI. The CDR3 spans 13 residues. CDR3 in DNA: TGTGCCAGCCGGGACAGTAGCAATCAGCCCCAGCATTTT. Encoded protein: CASRDSSNQPQHF. The full variable domain, with the rest looked up from reference TRBV2 and TRBJ1-5, is EPEVTQTPSHQVTQMGQEVILRCVPISNHLYFYWYRQILGQKVEFLVSFYNNEISEKSEIFDDQFSVERPDGSNFTLKIRSTKLEDSAMYFCASRDSSNQPQHFGDGTRLSIL.

This clone was observed a few times. The J gene is TRBJ1-2, the V gene TRBV4-3; 7 bases are a match to TRBD1. CDR1 and CDR2 (germline): LGHNA, YSLEER. V shed 4 bases, J shed 4 bases, and the junction held 6 bases outside the gene matches. The CDR3 loop spans 14 amino acids. CDR3 DNA: TGCGCCAGCAGCCGCACAGGGGCCGGCTATGGCTACACCTTC. It encodes CASSRTGAGYGYTF.

The chain recombines TRBV7-8 with TRBJ2-7, with D maybe TRBD1 (6 bases). This CDR3 is built from 14 residues. Germline V lookup: CDR1 SGHVS, CDR2 FQNEAQ. The V end was cut by 4 bases, the J end by 5 bases, with 15 bases between. Here the CDR3 reads CASSSYRVEDEQYF. DNA of the CDR3: TGTGCCAGCAGCTCATACAGGGTTGAGGACGAGCAGTACTTC.

This chain uses TRBV5-1 with TRBJ2-7, with 7 bases identical to TRBD1. This CDR3 is 15 amino acids long. V was clipped by 4 bases and J by 2 bases; unmatched bases: 9. Germline CDR1 and CDR2: SGHRS and YFSETQ. The chain's CDR3 is CASSTAPQGTYEQYF. The CDR3, as DNA: TGCGCCAGCAGCACCGCCCCACAGGGGACCTACGAGCAGTACTTC.

V is TRBV9 and J is TRBJ2-3; tentative D call: TRBD1 (5 bases). Germline V gene lookup returns CDR1 SGDLS and CDR2 YYNGEE. V was cut by 1 base and J by 5 bases, with 5 bases left in between. This CDR3 is 12 amino acids long. The CDR3 DNA follows: TGTGCCAGCAGCGTACAGGGAGATACGCAGTATTTT. Amino acids: CASSVQGDTQYF.